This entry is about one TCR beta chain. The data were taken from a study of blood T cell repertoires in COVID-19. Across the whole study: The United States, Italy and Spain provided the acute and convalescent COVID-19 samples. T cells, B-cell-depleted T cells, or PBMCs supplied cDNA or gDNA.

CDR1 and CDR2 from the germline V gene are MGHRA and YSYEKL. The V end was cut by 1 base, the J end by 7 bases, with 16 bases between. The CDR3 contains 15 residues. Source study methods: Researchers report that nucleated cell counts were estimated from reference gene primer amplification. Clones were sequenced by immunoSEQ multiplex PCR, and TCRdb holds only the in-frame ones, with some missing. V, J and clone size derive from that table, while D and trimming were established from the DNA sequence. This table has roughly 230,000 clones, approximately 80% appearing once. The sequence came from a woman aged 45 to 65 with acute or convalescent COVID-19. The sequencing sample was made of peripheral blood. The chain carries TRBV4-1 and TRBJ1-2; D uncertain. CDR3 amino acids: CASSQGTGSLSGYTF. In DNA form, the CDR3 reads TGCGCCAGCAGCCAAGGAACGGGGAGCCTATCTGGCTACACCTTC.